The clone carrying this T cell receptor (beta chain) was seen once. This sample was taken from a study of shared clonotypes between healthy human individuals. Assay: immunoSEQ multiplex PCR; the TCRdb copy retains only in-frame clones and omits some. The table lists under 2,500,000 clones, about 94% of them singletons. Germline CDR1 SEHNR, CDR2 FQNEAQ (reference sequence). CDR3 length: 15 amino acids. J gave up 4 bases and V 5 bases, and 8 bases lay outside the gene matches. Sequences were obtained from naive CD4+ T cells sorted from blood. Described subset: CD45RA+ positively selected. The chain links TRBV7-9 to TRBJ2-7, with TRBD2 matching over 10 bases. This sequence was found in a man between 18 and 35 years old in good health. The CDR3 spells CASSHSGGKLYEQYF. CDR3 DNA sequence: TGTGCCAGCAGCCATAGCGGGGGGAAGCTATACGAGCAGTACTTC.